These 13 T cell receptor beta chains were sequenced from one sample in a study of T cell repertoires in cytomegalovirus infection. Their recognized antigens are unknown. One entry per CDR3 protein results from TCRdb running MiXCR on the reads. The sample lists hundreds of thousands of distinct CDR3 sequences, approximately 40% occurring once. The starting material was cultured PBMCs, obtained from culture after CMV antigen stimulation. These receptor sequences come from a human donor in good health (CMV status not recorded). Some clones in this sample may be carry-over from other donors' samples.

V usage is TRBV20-1 and J usage is TRBJ1-2; the D gene is possibly TRBD1 (6 bases). Germline loops: CDR1 DFQATT, CDR2 SNEGSKA (reference sequence). V was shortened by 6 bases and J by 4 bases, with 15 bases between the two germline ends. This CDR3 is built from 13 residues. CDR3 amino acids: CSAFVGGGYGYTF. CDR3 in DNA: TGCAGTGCCTTCGTTGGGGGCGGCTATGGCTACACCTTC.

This chain joins TRBV7-2 and TRBJ2-3, with 8 bases that match TRBD2. Germline trimming cut 1 base from V and 14 bases from J; bases unmatched to any gene: 5. CDR1 SGHTA and CDR2 FQGNSA come from the germline V gene. The CDR3 is 12 amino acids. CDR3 amino acids: CASSLEGLGAYF. The CDR3 DNA follows: TGTGCCAGCAGCTTAGAGGGACTAGGGGCGTATTTT.

The chain joins TRBV4-1 to TRBJ2-3, with 14 bases aligning to TRBD2. The CDR3 sequence is 17 residues long. V was pared by 4 bases and J by 4 bases, with 7 bases of the junction left unmatched. Germline V lookup: CDR1 MGHRA, CDR2 YSYEKL. The CDR3 DNA follows: TGCGCCAGCAGCCTCCGACTAGCGGGGGGGAAGGCAGATACGCAGTATTTT. Encoded protein: CASSLRLAGGKADTQYF.

V usage is TRBV5-1 and J usage is TRBJ2-7, with 7 nucleotides matching TRBD2. Germline trimming cut 0 bases from V and 5 bases from J; bases unmatched to any gene: 8. Per the germline V gene, CDR1 is SGHRS and CDR2 is YFSETQ. The CDR3 totals 15 residues. The CDR3 nucleotides read TGCGCCAGCAGCTTGGCCGGGAGGCCCCCTGACGAGCAGTACTTC. This gives the protein CASSLAGRPPDEQYF.

The gene calls are TRBV7-2 and TRBJ2-3; TRBD2 agrees at 10 bases. The CDR3 is made up of 14 amino acids. From germline, CDR1 is SGHTA and CDR2 FQGNSA. Trimming took 0 bases from V and 15 from J; bases not matched to a gene: 9. This chain's CDR3 is CASSLARLAGAAYF. The CDR3 nucleotides are TGTGCCAGCAGCTTAGCGCGGCTAGCGGGGGCCGCATATTTT.

This clonotype turned up a few times. This chain uses TRBV5-1 with TRBJ2-1, with D hard to call. Between the trimmed V and J ends, which lost 4 bases and 3 bases, there was a span of 14 bases. Germline lookup yields CDR1 SGHRS and CDR2 YFSETQ. CDR3 length: 15 amino acids. The CDR3 bases are TGCGCCAGCAGCCCCCCTCTTGGGCGCTACAATGAGCAGTTCTTC. It is translated as CASSPPLGRYNEQFF.

The V call is TRBV6-2 or TRBV6-3, the J call TRBJ2-1, with D possibly being TRBD1 (6 bases). Trimming took off 6 bases at V and 3 bases at J, with 9 bases between the two ends. Germline lookup yields CDR1 MNHEY and CDR2 SVGEGT. The CDR3 contains 13 residues. The CDR3 loop is CASRWDNYNEQFF. In DNA, the CDR3 is TGTGCCAGCAGGTGGGACAACTACAATGAGCAGTTCTTC.

The chain is built from TRBV4-1 and TRBJ2-4, with TRBD2 matching 9 bases. V lost 1 base and J lost 9; bases outside the gene matches: 13. The CDR3 is made up of 17 amino acids. Germline V lookup: CDR1 MGHRA, CDR2 YSYEKL. CDR3 loop: CASSQGIPGLAGGIQYF. For the CDR3, the DNA is TGCGCCAGCAGCCAAGGGATCCCGGGACTAGCTGGCGGCATTCAGTACTTC.

The genes are TRBV7-8 and TRBJ2-7; maybe TRBD1 (5 bases). Per the germline V gene, CDR1 is SGHVS and CDR2 is FQNEAQ. The CDR3 spans 14 residues. V was pared by 8 bases and J by 1 base, with 15 bases between. In nucleotides, the CDR3 is TGTGCCAGCGGGGCGAGAGGATATTCCTACGAGCAGTACTTC. Protein product: CASGARGYSYEQYF.

The chain couples TRBV19 to TRBJ1-1; 8 nucleotides agree with TRBD1. The CDR3 is 13 residues long. Germline lookup yields CDR1 LNHDA and CDR2 SQIVND (reference sequence). V trimming: 3 bases; J trimming: 6 bases; junction bases outside the gene matches: 3. The CDR3 DNA is TGTGCCAGTAGTATCGGGACAGGCCCTGAAGCTTTCTTT. Its protein is CASSIGTGPEAFF.

This clonotype has only a few counts. This chain links TRBV2 with TRBJ1-1; TRBD1 is a possible D gene (6 bases). The CDR3 runs to 15 residues. Germline V lookup: CDR1 SNHLY, CDR2 FYNNEI. V was clipped by 10 bases and J by 1 base, with 19 bases between them. The CDR3 DNA sequence: TGTGCCAAGACACCCCGCAGGGGCGCGAACACTGAAGCTTTCTTT. It encodes CAKTPRRGANTEAFF.

The sample holds a few counts of this clonotype. This chain connects TRBV7-8 to TRBJ2-5, with D perhaps TRBD1 or TRBD2 (5 bases each). Germline V gene sequence: CDR1 SGHVS, CDR2 FQNEAQ. V was pared by 5 bases and J by 5 bases, with 18 bases between. The CDR3 loop spans 15 amino acids. CDR3 coding DNA: TGTGCCAGCAGCCGGGGCAGGGATTTCGGGGAGACCCAGTACTTC. This translates into CASSRGRDFGETQYF.

A few counts support this clonotype. This sequence joins TRBV19 and TRBJ1-6; D gene unclear. CDR3 length equals 13 residues. CDR1 is LNHDA, CDR2 SQIVND, per germline (reference sequence). V gave up 7 bases and J gave up 10 bases, with 14 bases separating them. As DNA, the CDR3 is TGTGCCAGTAACGGAATCGACATCTCACCCCTCCACTTT. It encodes CASNGIDISPLHF.